This T cell receptor (beta chain) derives from a study of cytomegalovirus exposure and HLA in healthy donors. The study's findings and limits: Most TCR sequences were rare, but some public TCRs occurred in many donors.

The length of the CDR3 is 13 residues. From germline, CDR1 is ENHRY and CDR2 SYGVKD. About this clone itself: Its antigen remains unidentified. At one of its ends the junction is not consistent with the germline gene, which may arise from a read error.

Amplification used 60 Vbeta primers and 13 Jbeta primers. The protocol was immunoSEQ multiplex PCR, while the TCRdb copy is restricted to in-frame clones and leaves out a portion. The data hold 75,000 to 100,000 clones, with approximately 85% observed a single time. The TCR comes from a man aged 40-49 years in good health and CMV-seropositive. Sequencing was carried out using PBMCs. V usage is TRBV10-3 and J usage is TRBJ2-2; unclear D gene. The CDR3 DNA sequence: TGTGCCGTCAGATTCGCGAACACCGGGGAGCTGTTTTTT. It specifies CAVRFANTGELFF.